Shown below are 14 T cell receptor beta chains from a single sample sequenced in a study of blood T cell repertoires in COVID-19 (TCRdb year 2020). Library construction relied on the immunoSEQ multiplex PCR assay. Entries here come from immuneACCESS through TCRdb and include only in-frame sequences with V and J called. Some clones fail to appear in such tables; in the studies checked, an unresolved V gene covers under half of the shortfall, and the cause of the remainder is unknown. The sample includes about 250,000 clones, with about 80% observed a single time. The top ten clones comprise roughly 3.2% of the sample. Sample: PBMCs or T cells enriched from blood (not recorded which). These receptors were collected from a man aged 45-60 years who had recovered from COVID-19.

This chain links TRBV5-1 with TRBJ2-2; TRBD2 aligns across 8 bases. Germline CDR1 and CDR2: SGHRS and YFSETQ. The V and J ends lost 3 bases and 0 bases, in that order; junction bases with no gene match: 1. The length of the CDR3 is 15 residues. This CDR3 reads CASSSGGANTGELFF. In nucleotides, the CDR3 is TGCGCCAGCAGCTCCGGGGGGGCGAACACCGGGGAGCTGTTTTTT.

In this sample, this clone turned up a few times. This rearrangement joins TRBV7-3 to TRBJ2-1; 7 positions match TRBD2. The V segment lost 3 bases and the J segment 7 bases; nucleotides outside the gene matches: 15. CDR1 is SGHTA, CDR2 FQGTGA, per germline. The CDR3 spans 17 residues. CDR3 nucleotide sequence: TGTGCCAGCAGCTTGGGGAACGGTCGGCTAGCGGAGAATGAGCAGTTCTTC. It encodes CASSLGNGRLAENEQFF.

The V call is TRBV7-9, the J call TRBJ2-7; D ambiguous. V was clipped by 0 bases and J by 4 bases, with 7 bases between them. Germline V gene sequence: CDR1 SEHNR, CDR2 FQNEAQ (reference sequence). The CDR3 extends over 13 amino acids. CDR3 DNA sequence: TGTGCCAGCAGCTTAGCGCGAGCTTACGAGCAGTACTTC. This translates into CASSLARAYEQYF.

The chain joins TRBV5-1 to TRBJ1-3, with a possible D match to TRBD1 (6 bases). V lost 4 bases and J lost 0, with 17 bases in between. This CDR3 has 17 amino acids. Germline V gene lookup returns CDR1 SGHRS and CDR2 YFSETQ. The CDR3 nucleotides read TGCGCCAGCAGCAGGTTGGGGCAGGGGATCTCTGGAAACACCATATATTTT. The encoded protein is CASSRLGQGISGNTIYF.

This chain uses TRBV16 with TRBJ1-1; D remains ambiguous. Trimming left V 4 bases short and J 3 bases short, with 18 bases between. CDR1 and CDR2 (germline): KGHSY, FQNENV. The CDR3 is 16 amino acids. The CDR3 DNA sequence: TGTGCCAGCAGCCCCATTTACCGGAGTACTTACACTGAAGCTTTCTTT. Its protein is CASSPIYRSTYTEAFF.

V is TRBV10-3 and J is TRBJ2-1, with a tentative D call TRBD2 (6 bases). The CDR3 runs to 15 residues. From germline, CDR1 is ENHRY and CDR2 SYGVKD. V gave up 6 bases and J gave up 4 bases, with 16 bases separating them. CDR3 bases: TGTGCCATCAGGAGGGACTTATCCTCTTACAATGAGCAGTTCTTC. Its translation: CAIRRDLSSYNEQFF.

As regards this clone: Compared with germline, one end of the junction differs, possibly owing to a read error. This chain uses TRBV2 with TRBJ2-7, with 7 bases that match TRBD2. This CDR3 contains 14 residues. Germline V lookup: CDR1 SNHLY, CDR2 FYNNEI. DNA for the CDR3: TGTGCCAGCAGTGAGCCGGGACTATCTCGGTCCTTACTCTTC. It is translated as CASSEPGLSRSLLF.

This clone appeared once. V gene TRBV27 combines with J gene TRBJ2-1; TRBD2 matches 11 bases. After removal of 3 bases from V and 0 bases from J, the junction contained 4 bases not matched to a gene. The CDR3 loop spans 17 amino acids. Per germline, CDR1 MNHEY and CDR2 SMNVEV (reference sequence). This CDR3 reads CASSFLTSGSSYNEQFF. In DNA, the CDR3 is TGTGCCAGCAGTTTCCTCACTAGCGGGAGCTCCTACAATGAGCAGTTCTTC.

The genes are TRBV5-1 and TRBJ1-1, with TRBD1 matching 7 bases. CDR3 size: 13 residues. Unmatched junction bases numbered 7, after V lost 4 bases and J lost 7 bases. In germline, CDR1 is SGHRS, CDR2 YFSETQ. Here the CDR3 reads CASSPRDRGEAFF. CDR3 nucleotide sequence: TGCGCCAGCAGCCCTAGGGACAGAGGTGAAGCTTTCTTT.

The rearrangement uses TRBV7-3 and TRBJ2-5, with TRBD1 as a possible D gene (6 bases). Germline lookup yields CDR1 SGHTA and CDR2 FQGTGA. This CDR3 has 14 amino acids. The V end was cut by 6 bases, the J end by 3 bases, with 14 bases between. CDR3 region: CASRSRDKEETQYF. The CDR3 nucleotides are TGTGCCAGCAGATCCCGGGACAAAGAAGAGACCCAGTACTTC.

V is TRBV3-1 (or the pseudogene TRBV3-2) and J is TRBJ1-3; D perhaps matches TRBD1 (5 bases). CDR3 length: 15 residues. V lost 1 base to trimming and J lost 6 bases, with 13 bases between them. Germline CDR1 and CDR2: LGHDT and YNNKEL (reference sequence). CDR3 sequence reads: CASSQGQGKSNTIYF. CDR3 coding DNA: TGTGCCAGCAGCCAAGGGCAGGGCAAATCAAACACCATATATTTT.

The CDR3 protein is CASSLAILAGGNEQFF. The CDR3 DNA follows: TGTGCCAGCAGCTTGGCTATTCTAGCGGGGGGCAATGAGCAGTTCTTC. The V and J genes are TRBV5-6 and TRBJ2-1; 11 nucleotides match TRBD2. The CDR3 contains 16 residues. The ends lost 0 bases at V and 6 bases at J; junction bases unmatched: 5. Germline V gives CDR1 SGHDT, CDR2 YYEEEE.

The rearrangement links TRBV10-1 to TRBJ1-1, with a possible D match to TRBD1 (5 bases). With 6 bases removed from V and 1 base from J, the gap between germline ends came to 12 bases. Germline-derived CDR1 and CDR2 are WNHNN and SYGVQD (reference sequence). The CDR3 spans 14 residues. The DNA of the CDR3 is TGCGCCAGCAGCCCGGGGGGGACGAACACTGAAGCTTTCTTT. Translated, it gives CASSPGGTNTEAFF.

The chain is built from TRBV10-3 and TRBJ2-7; 12 bases match TRBD1. In germline, CDR1 is ENHRY, CDR2 SYGVKD. Trimming took 6 bases from V and 3 from J; bases not matched to a gene: 9. This CDR3 is built from 16 residues. The chain's CDR3 is CAISQGQGANSYEQYF. The CDR3 coding sequence is TGTGCCATCAGCCAGGGACAGGGGGCGAATAGCTACGAGCAGTACTTC.